This T cell receptor (beta chain) was identified in a study of blood T cell repertoires in COVID-19 (dated by TCRdb to 2020 to 2021). About the study as a whole: Samples from collaborators originated in the United States, Italy and Spain and spanned both the acute and convalescent phases of COVID-19. The samples were drawn from two sources: the first 160 participants of the ongoing ImmuneRACE study, and 1,200 or so subjects contributed by 6 global collaborators. The dataset comprised deeply sampled blood TCRbeta repertoires from subjects exposed to, actively infected with, or recovered from COVID-19. Where available, HLA class I and class II types were taken from metadata supplied by the sample provider and were not determined by assay-based typing. A freely available public database, intended as a resource for researchers studying the immune response to SARS-CoV-2, is where the repertoires were released. Sample metadata almost always included a de-identified subject ID, COVID-19 status, age in years and sex. The prospective study material was composed of cDNA or gDNA derived from T cells, B-cell-depleted T cells, or PBMCs. On the study overall, not on this receptor specifically: Clinical and demographic metadata were provided uncurated, with the amount varying by source and participant.

TCRbeta CDR3 regions were amplified from genomic DNA using the immunoSEQ Assay, a bias-controlled multiplex PCR. In the paper's pipeline: The number of nucleated cells in each sample was estimated by amplification of reference gene primers within the assay. Sequence reads were collapsed and filtered to measure the absolute abundance of every unique TCRbeta CDR3 rearrangement. For each sample, productive Simpson clonality was calculated as the square root of Simpson's diversity index over productive rearrangements. Not all clones reach the TCRdb copy of this immuneACCESS table, which keeps in-frame sequences only. Checked studies attribute under half of the gap to unresolved V genes and leave the rest unexplained. V and J calls and clone size are given by that table; D and trimming were obtained from the DNA. For this sample the table gives roughly 250,000 clones, of which 80% to 90% were detected only once. The ten largest make up over 3.5% of the sample.

Based on the germline V gene, the CDR1 and CDR2 sequences are SNHLY and FYNNEI. Taken from cysteine to phenylalanine, the CDR3 has 13 residues. Only CDR3 DNA remains: 39 bases, in frame from the first base. The junction shows trimming of 3 bases on V and 6 bases on J, plus 6 bases between the germline ends. The collaborating institutions used their own protocols to collect whole blood in K2EDTA tubes. For TCRbeta analysis, collaborator samples were shipped as frozen whole blood, as isolated PBMCs, or as DNA extracted from either sample type. A word on this clone: What this receptor recognizes is not known. The record has no base qualities; no much larger clone is one base away.

The source is a woman in her thirties or forties with acute or convalescent COVID-19. The sequence links TRBV2 to TRBJ1-6; the D gene identity is not certain. What was sequenced was peripheral blood. CDR3 reads: CASSEVANSPLHF. In nucleotide form, the sequence is TGTGCCAGCAGTGAGGTAGCTAATTCACCCCTCCACTTT.